Each of the 26 T cell receptor beta chains below was sequenced from the same sample in a study of fetal regulatory T cell absence and autoimmunity. Produced via immunoSEQ multiplex PCR; TCRdb's table is partial and in-frame only. Of about 95,000 clones in the sample, approximately 79% are singletons; the top ten hold approximately 1.9%. The source material was pancreas tissue. These receptors all stem from a male donor with IPEX syndrome.

CDR3 sequence reads: CASSIEGGGDRGYEQYF. For the CDR3, the DNA is TGTGCCAGTAGTATAGAGGGCGGTGGGGACAGAGGCTACGAGCAGTACTTC. The V call is TRBV19, the J call TRBJ2-7; 7 nucleotides align to TRBD1. J lost 3 bases, V lost 0 bases, and 11 bases had no gene match. The CDR3 is made up of 17 amino acids. CDR1 is LNHDA, CDR2 SQIVND, per germline (reference sequence). Variable domain in full (rest from reference TRBV19 and TRBJ2-7): DGGITQSPKYLFRKEGQNVTLSCEQNLNHDAMYWYRQDPGQGLRLIYYSQIVNDFQKGDIAEGYSVSREKKESFPLTVTSAQKNPTAFYLCASSIEGGGDRGYEQYFGPGTRLTVT.

This clone was detected only a few times. The chain uses TRBV19 and TRBJ1-1; unclear D gene. V was trimmed by 0 bases and J by 1 base, leaving 9 bases between them. Germline assignment: CDR1 LNHDA and CDR2 SQIVND (reference sequence). The CDR3 contains 15 residues. The DNA of the CDR3 is TGTGCCAGTAGTATAGATCAGGACCCGAACACTGAAGCTTTCTTT. It encodes CASSIDQDPNTEAFF.

The chain recombines TRBV29-1 with TRBJ1-4; D unresolved. Trimming stripped 4 bases from V and 8 bases from J, with 14 bases between. CDR3 length: 13 amino acids. The germline gives CDR1 SQVTM, CDR2 ANQGSEA. This CDR3 reads CSVGSQIGEKLFF. The CDR3 nucleotides read TGCAGCGTTGGGTCCCAGATAGGGGAAAAACTGTTTTTT.

J is TRBJ1-4 and V is TRBV5-1; D uncertain. Germline V gives CDR1 SGHRS, CDR2 YFSETQ. The CDR3 spans 14 residues. The V and J ends lost 4 bases and 0 bases respectively, with 7 bases between them. Written as DNA, the CDR3 is TGCGCCAGCAGCGTCGGGGCAACTAATGAAAAACTGTTTTTT. It encodes CASSVGATNEKLFF.

This clone was picked up a small number of times. The chain recombines TRBV7-9 with TRBJ1-2; maybe TRBD1 (6 bases). CDR1 and CDR2 from the germline V gene are SEHNR and FQNEAQ (reference sequence). CDR3 length: 14 amino acids. V gave up 4 bases and J gave up 4 bases, with 13 bases separating them. The CDR3 coding sequence is TGTGCCAGCAGCTCCAGAACAGGGTTCTATGGCTACACCTTC. The encoded protein is CASSSRTGFYGYTF.

The chain combines TRBV6-6 with TRBJ2-2, with 7 bases that match TRBD2. CDR3 size: 16 residues. The germline CDR1 and CDR2 sequences are MNHNY and SVGAGI (reference sequence). V trimming: 5 bases; J trimming: 0 bases; junction bases outside the gene matches: 6. CDR3 amino acids: CASSRSGPTNTGELFF. The CDR3 region has the DNA TGTGCCAGCAGTCGTAGCGGGCCAACGAACACCGGGGAGCTGTTTTTT.

The rearrangement links TRBV29-1 to TRBJ2-1, with 11 nucleotides matching TRBD2. The germline V gene encodes CDR1 SQVTM and CDR2 ANQGSEA. This CDR3 comprises 16 residues. V lost 8 bases and J lost 8; bases outside the gene matches: 17. The CDR3 nucleotides are TGCAGCACTAGGCGGGTTACTAGCGGGAGTTTCGATGAGCAGTTCTTC. Its protein product is CSTRRVTSGSFDEQFF.

The CDR3 DNA is TGTGCCAGTACCCGGGGGAGGAACACTGAAGCTTTCTTT. Its protein is CASTRGRNTEAFF. The chain uses TRBV19 and TRBJ1-1, with D perhaps matching TRBD1 (5 bases). Per the germline V gene, CDR1 is LNHDA and CDR2 is SQIVND (reference sequence). The germline V and J ends were trimmed by 7 bases and 1 base, with 10 bases remaining between them. The CDR3 runs 13 residues.

V usage is TRBV6-6 and J usage is TRBJ1-4; TRBD1 might be the D (5 bases). Germline V gene sequence: CDR1 MNHNY, CDR2 SVGAGI (reference sequence). V lost 1 base to trimming and J lost 5 bases, with 5 bases between them. The length of the CDR3 is 13 residues. The CDR3 reads CASSYWGNEKLFF. As DNA, the CDR3 is TGTGCCAGCAGTTACTGGGGCAATGAAAAACTGTTTTTT.

The rearrangement links TRBV30 to TRBJ1-1; D might be TRBD1 (6 bases). Germline lookup yields CDR1 GTSNPN and CDR2 SVGIG (reference sequence). The CDR3 covers 15 residues. With 0 bases removed from V and 1 base from J, the gap between germline ends came to 12 bases. CDR3 sequence reads: CAWSVRGGGNTEAFF. In nucleotides, the CDR3 is TGTGCCTGGAGTGTACGTGGAGGGGGGAACACTGAAGCTTTCTTT.

This chain links TRBV7-9 with TRBJ2-5; TRBD2 matches at 8 bases. The germline CDR1 and CDR2 sequences are SEHNR and FQNEAQ (reference sequence). This CDR3 has 14 amino acids. V shed 5 bases and J 3 bases; nucleotides not matched to a gene: 5. DNA of the CDR3: TGTGCCAGCAGCCCCGGGAGGGTCGAAGAGACCCAGTACTTC. Encoded protein: CASSPGRVEETQYF.

This clone was observed a few times. The J gene is TRBJ1-1, the V gene TRBV11-3; TRBD1 matches 8 bases. The V gene end was trimmed by 5 bases and the J gene end by 3 bases; junction bases not matched to a gene: 5. The CDR3 consists of 14 residues. CDR1 SGHNT and CDR2 YENEEA come from the germline V gene. The CDR3 region is CASSADRAYTEAFF. As DNA, the CDR3 is TGTGCCAGCAGCGCGGACAGGGCCTACACTGAAGCTTTCTTT.

This chain links TRBV6-5 with TRBJ2-7; TRBD1 matches 10 bases. Unmatched junction bases numbered 3, after V lost 2 bases and J lost 2 bases. CDR1 and CDR2 (germline): MNHEY, SVGAGI. The CDR3 runs to 15 residues. CDR3 DNA: TGTGCCAGCAGTTACATCGGACAGGGGGCCTACGAGCAGTACTTC. Protein sequence: CASSYIGQGAYEQYF.

The genes are TRBV5-1 and TRBJ2-1; 10 nucleotides match TRBD2. The CDR3 is 17 amino acids. V lost 4 bases to trimming and J lost 2 bases; unmatched junction nucleotides: 9. Germline values: CDR1 SGHRS, CDR2 YFSETQ. DNA of the CDR3: TGCGCCAGCAGCAGAATTGTAGCGGGAGGAACCTACAATGAGCAGTTCTTC. Amino acids: CASSRIVAGGTYNEQFF.

This chain uses TRBV7-2 with TRBJ2-1; either TRBD1 or TRBD2 may supply D (6 bases each). The CDR3 loop spans 14 amino acids. CDR1 and CDR2 (germline): SGHTA, FQGNSA. The V end lost 5 bases, the J end lost 8 bases, and 16 bases lay between the germline ends. The CDR3: CASSPGALRDEQFF. The CDR3 nucleotides read TGTGCCAGCAGCCCGGGGGCCCTCCGCGATGAGCAGTTCTTC.

The chain employs TRBV7-2 and TRBJ2-7; a possible D gene is TRBD2 (6 bases). This CDR3 is built from 14 residues. Trimming cost V 4 bases and J 2 bases, with 12 bases left between them. CDR1 and CDR2 (germline): SGHTA, FQGNSA. DNA for the CDR3: TGTGCCAGCAGCTGGGGTAGCGGCCCCTACGAGCAGTACTTC. Translating it yields CASSWGSGPYEQYF.

V and J are TRBV5-1 and TRBJ2-3, with D perhaps TRBD1 (5 bases). V was shortened by 4 bases and J by 0 bases, with 15 bases between the two germline ends. The CDR3 runs to 16 residues. In germline, CDR1 is SGHRS, CDR2 YFSETQ. The CDR3 reads CASSPGWGVSTDTQYF. DNA of the CDR3: TGCGCCAGCAGCCCGGGCTGGGGCGTTAGCACAGATACGCAGTATTTT.

The chain combines TRBV5-6 with TRBJ1-3, with D tentatively TRBD1 (5 bases). CDR1 is SGHDT and CDR2 is YYEEEE in the germline V gene. Trimming removed 5 bases at V and 0 bases at J, with 12 bases between. This CDR3 is 15 amino acids long. The CDR3 protein is CASSWDPFSGNTIYF. The CDR3 bases are TGTGCCAGCAGTTGGGACCCCTTCTCTGGAAACACCATATATTTT. Supplemented by reference TRBV5-6 and TRBJ1-3, the full variable domain reads DAGVTQSPTHLIKTRGQQVTLRCSPKSGHDTVSWYQQALGQGPQFIFQYYEEEERQRGNFPDRFSGHQFPNYSSELNVNALLLGDSALYLCASSWDPFSGNTIYFGEGSWLTVV.

This chain connects TRBV7-9 to TRBJ1-3; TRBD1 is a possible D gene (5 bases). CDR1 and CDR2 (germline): SEHNR, FQNEAQ (reference sequence). V shed 3 bases and J shed 8 bases, with 14 bases lying between them. This CDR3 is built from 14 residues. CDR3 bases: TGTGCCAGCAGCTTCGGGACTTCCGTATACACCATATATTTT. Its translation: CASSFGTSVYTIYF. Full variable domain (outside the CDR3, taken from reference TRBV7-9 and TRBJ1-3): DTGVSQNPRHKITKRGQNVTFRCDPISEHNRLYWYRQTLGQGPEFLTYFQNEAQLEKSRLLSDRFSAERPKGSFSTLEIQRTEQGDSAMYLCASSFGTSVYTIYFGEGSWLTVV.

This clone has only one observation. Relative to the germline gene, one junction end is altered; a read error may explain this. The gene calls are TRBV5-1 and TRBJ1-2; TRBD1 might be the D (5 bases). The CDR3 sequence is 15 residues long. Germline V gene data show CDR1 as SGHRS and CDR2 as YFSETQ. The CDR3 sequence is CASSLDPGEGYGCTF. In DNA form, the CDR3 reads TGCGCCAGCAGCTTGGACCCCGGGGAGGGGTATGGCTGCACCTTC.

The chain employs TRBV2 and TRBJ2-7, with no clear D. CDR1 SNHLY and CDR2 FYNNEI come from the germline V gene. CDR3 size: 13 residues. With 4 bases removed from V and 0 bases from J, the gap between germline ends came to 7 bases. CDR3 nucleotide sequence: TGTGCCAGCAGTGGAGACAACTCCTACGAGCAGTACTTC. Translating it yields CASSGDNSYEQYF.

The rearrangement uses TRBV4-1 and TRBJ2-7, with a possible D match to TRBD1 (5 bases). V gave up 1 base and J gave up 3 bases, with 13 bases separating them. The CDR3 consists of 15 residues. Germline V CDR1 and CDR2: MGHRA, YSYEKL. The CDR3 DNA is TGCGCCAGCAGCCAAGCACGGACATTAGGCTACGAGCAGTACTTC. Translated, it gives CASSQARTLGYEQYF.

The chain links TRBV23-1 to TRBJ2-1; the D gene could be TRBD1 or TRBD2 (5 bases each). TRBV23-1 is designated an ORF whose function remains uncertain. The CDR3 contains 16 residues. V dropped 7 bases and J dropped 1 base, with 17 bases sitting between them. CDR3 region: CASTPGPAISYNEQFF. The CDR3 DNA is TGCGCCAGCACCCCGGGGCCGGCCATTTCCTACAATGAGCAGTTCTTC.

The gene calls are TRBV7-2 and TRBJ2-2, with D perhaps matching TRBD2 (6 bases). V dropped 2 bases and J dropped 1 base, with 8 bases sitting between them. This CDR3 has 15 amino acids. The germline V gene encodes CDR1 SGHTA and CDR2 FQGNSA. The CDR3 nucleotides read TGTGCCAGCAGCTTAAGGCGGGGGAACACCGGGGAGCTGTTTTTT. Protein: CASSLRRGNTGELFF.

This clone was seen only a few times. The V call is TRBV4-2, the J call TRBJ2-7; D unresolved. Germline lookup yields CDR1 LGHNA and CDR2 YNFKEQ. CDR3 length equals 14 residues. The V end lost 4 bases, the J end lost 5 bases, and 15 bases lay between the germline ends. The CDR3 region is CASSRYPGADEQYF. As DNA, the CDR3 is TGTGCCAGCAGCCGGTATCCGGGTGCGGACGAGCAGTACTTC.

J is TRBJ2-3 and V is TRBV5-4; the match to TRBD2 covers 9 bases. Germline V CDR1 and CDR2: SGHNT, YYREEE (reference sequence). CDR3 length equals 16 residues. The ends lost 2 bases at V and 1 base at J; junction bases unmatched: 5. The CDR3 region has the DNA TGTGCCAGCAGCTTTAGCGGGAGAGGAGGCACAGATACGCAGTATTTT. Amino acids: CASSFSGRGGTDTQYF.